This T cell receptor beta chain was found in a study of blood T cells in healthy people across ages. Sample-barcoded 5' priming and a J-beta primer mix drove a second PCR of 7 to 11 cycles. TCRdb redid the calling of the 5' RACE reads with MiXCR, one entry per CDR3 protein. The sample lists roughly 1,700,000 distinct CDR3 sequences; roughly 27% were seen once. Germline trimming cut 6 bases from V and 5 bases from J; bases unmatched to any gene: 10. Germline V gene lookup returns CDR1 DFQATT and CDR2 SNEGSKA (reference sequence). There are 14 residues in the CDR3. Every sample gave at least 5.5 micrograms of total RNA when it was extracted. This clonotype has at least ten counts.

The sequenced sample was blood. This sequence joins TRBV20-1 and TRBJ2-7, with 10 positions matching TRBD2. This sequence was found in a woman in her twenties or thirties in good health. CDR3 protein: CSATLAGVTNEQYF. The CDR3 DNA follows: TGCAGTGCCACTCTAGCGGGAGTAACCAACGAGCAGTACTTC.